Reported below is one T cell receptor beta chain. As processed by the authors: From reference gene primer amplification, estimates of nucleated cell counts were derived. Using immunoSEQ multiplex PCR, the repertoire was profiled, and TCRdb retains in-frame clones only, with some absent. D and trimming come from the DNA, and the V and J calls and clone size come from that table. The sample consists of about 70,000 clones, roughly 91% of them appearing once. This entry belongs to a study of blood T cell repertoires in COVID-19. V lost 5 bases and J lost 1, with 9 bases in between. The CDR3 has 15 amino acids. CDR1 is LNHDA and CDR2 is SQIVND in the germline V gene (reference sequence).

The material sequenced was peripheral blood. The source is a woman older than 75 with active or convalescent COVID-19. J is TRBJ1-6 and V is TRBV19; no reliable D call. The CDR3 sequence is CASSGPGSYNSPLHF. CDR3 DNA sequence: TGTGCCAGTAGTGGGCCGGGATCCTATAATTCACCCCTCCACTTT.